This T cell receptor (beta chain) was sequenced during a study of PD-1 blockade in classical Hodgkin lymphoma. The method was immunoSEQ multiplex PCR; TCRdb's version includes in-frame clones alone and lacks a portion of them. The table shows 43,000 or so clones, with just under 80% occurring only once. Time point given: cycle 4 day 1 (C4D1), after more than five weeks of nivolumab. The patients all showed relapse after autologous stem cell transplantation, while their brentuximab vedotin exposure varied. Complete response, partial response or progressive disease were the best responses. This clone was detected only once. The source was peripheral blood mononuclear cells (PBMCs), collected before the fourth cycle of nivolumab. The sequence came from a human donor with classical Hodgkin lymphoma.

The CDR3 DNA is TGTGCCAGCTCACCTCGACAGGGACCCTACGAGCAGTACTTC. It is translated as CASSPRQGPYEQYF. The chain joins TRBV18 to TRBJ2-7, with 7 bases identical to TRBD1. Trimming cost V 3 bases and J 2 bases; bases outside gene matches: 4. The CDR3 covers 14 residues. Looked up from germline, CDR1 is KGHSH and CDR2 is LQKENI.